The rows below give T cell receptor beta chains drawn from one sample of a study of blood T cell repertoires in COVID-19. Assay: immunoSEQ multiplex PCR; the TCRdb copy retains only in-frame clones and omits some. The repertoire has about 50,000 clones, 70% to 85% of them found once; the top ten carry 8.8%. Sequencing input: peripheral blood. The receptors stem from a man aged 55 to 69 with acute or convalescent COVID-19. Each CDR3 is given with its conserved first and last residue. D genes are given only for firm matches. Some rows have no size entry. The others give once, few or many, or a class for an expanded clone.

v_gene	d_gene	j_gene	abundance	CDR3nt	CDR3aa
TRBV5-6	TRBD1	TRBJ1-5	-	TGTGCCAGCAGCTTGGGCAGGGGGAACGCGGTGAACAATCAGCCCCAGCATTTT	CASSLGRGNAVNNQPQHF
TRBV5-1	-	TRBJ1-4	-	TGCGCCAGCAGCTTTCAGGGGTCGTTAGATGAAAAACTGTTTTTT	CASSFQGSLDEKLFF
TRBV27	TRBD1	TRBJ1-1	-	TGTGCCACGCAGACCAGAGGGGGCTGGACTGAAGCTTTCTTT	CATQTRGGWTEAFF
TRBV24-1	TRBD1	TRBJ2-1	-	TGTGCCACCAGTGATGGCCAGACAGGGGGCGCATACAATGAGCAGTTCTTC	CATSDGQTGGAYNEQFF
TRBV27	TRBD2	TRBJ2-1	-	TGTGCCAGCAGTTTACTCCCTAGCGGGGGGACCAATGAGCAGTTCTTC	CASSLLPSGGTNEQFF
TRBV12-5	TRBD1	TRBJ1-1	-	TGTGCTAGTGGTTTGGTGGTAAGGGGTTTGGTTCCCCCAGGACAGGGCGCAACTGAAGCTTTCTTT	CASGLVVRGLVPPGQGATEAFF
TRBV7-8	TRBD1	TRBJ1-1	-	TGTGCCAGCAGCTACCGGGACAGGGGCACTGAAGCTTTCTTT	CASSYRDRGTEAFF
TRBV3-1/TRBV3-2	TRBD1	TRBJ1-5	-	TGTGCCAGCAGCCAGGGACAGGGGATCTACAATCAGCCCCAGCATTTT	CASSQGQGIYNQPQHF
TRBV7-8	TRBD1	TRBJ1-3	-	TGTGCCAGCAGCACAGTAACAGGGGGGAGCTCTGGAAACACCATATATTTT	CASSTVTGGSSGNTIYF
TRBV2	-	TRBJ2-5	-	TGTGCCAGCAGACTCAGGGATGGGGAGACCCAGTACTTC	CASRLRDGETQYF
TRBV7-2	TRBD1	TRBJ2-3	-	TGTGCCAGCAGCTTAGGACAGGGGGCACTAGCAGATACGCAGTATTTT	CASSLGQGALADTQYF
TRBV7-9	TRBD1	TRBJ2-2	-	TGTGCCAGCAGCCCGGGGACAGGGAACACCGGGGAGCTGTTTTTT	CASSPGTGNTGELFF
TRBV23-1	-	TRBJ1-2	few	TGCGCCAGCAGTCAACCCGGTCCAGTAGGCAGGAACTATGGCTACACCTTC	CASSQPGPVGRNYGYTF
TRBV5-1	TRBD1	TRBJ1-1	-	TGCGCCAGCAGCTTGGTGGAGACAGGGGACACTGAAGCTTTCTTT	CASSLVETGDTEAFF
TRBV28	-	TRBJ1-2	-	TGTGCCAGCCCTCCCGGAACGGGAGCTAACTATGGCTACACCTTC	CASPPGTGANYGYTF
TRBV9	TRBD2	TRBJ2-1	-	TGTGCCAGCAGCGCCGGGACTAGCGGGGGGACCTACAATGAGCAGTTCTTC	CASSAGTSGGTYNEQFF
TRBV4-3	TRBD1	TRBJ1-1	-	TGCGCCAGCAGCCAAGATCGAGTGAGACAGGGGCCCCTAATGAACACTGAAGCTTTCTTT	CASSQDRVRQGPLMNTEAFF